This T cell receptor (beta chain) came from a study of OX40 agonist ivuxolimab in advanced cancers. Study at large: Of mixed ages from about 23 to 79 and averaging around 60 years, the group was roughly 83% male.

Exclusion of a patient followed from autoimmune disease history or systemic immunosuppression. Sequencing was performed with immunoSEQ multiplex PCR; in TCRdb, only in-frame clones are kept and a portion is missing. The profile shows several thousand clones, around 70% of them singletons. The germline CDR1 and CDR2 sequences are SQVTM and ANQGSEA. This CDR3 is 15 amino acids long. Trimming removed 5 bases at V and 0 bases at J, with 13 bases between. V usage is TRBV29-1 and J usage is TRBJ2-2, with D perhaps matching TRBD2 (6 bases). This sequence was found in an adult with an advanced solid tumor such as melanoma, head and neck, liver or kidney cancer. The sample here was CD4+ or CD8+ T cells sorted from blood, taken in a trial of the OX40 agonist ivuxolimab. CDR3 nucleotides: TGCAGCGTTCAGGGATGGGACTCGAACACCGGGGAGCTGTTTTTT. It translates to CSVQGWDSNTGELFF.